The clone carrying this T cell receptor (beta chain) was recorded at least ten times. This entry is derived from a study of metastatic and nonmetastatic thyroid tumors. V was trimmed by 5 bases and J by 6 bases, leaving 7 bases between them. The CDR3 sequence is 11 residues long. Germline loops: CDR1 MNHNS, CDR2 SASEGT. Using MiXCR, TCRdb reanalyzed the PCR reads. In the table there are about 31,000 clones, approximately 19% of which are singletons. Patients were all untreated before their thyroid surgery. This chain joins TRBV6-1 and TRBJ1-2; possible D gene TRBD1, 5 bases. The sequence was collected from a female donor with papillary thyroid cancer or a benign thyroid nodule (not recorded which). Some clones in this sample may be carry-over from other donors' samples. The sample comprised blood. The DNA of the CDR3 is TGTGCCAGCAGTCCAGGGAATGGCTACACCTTC. It is translated as CASSPGNGYTF.